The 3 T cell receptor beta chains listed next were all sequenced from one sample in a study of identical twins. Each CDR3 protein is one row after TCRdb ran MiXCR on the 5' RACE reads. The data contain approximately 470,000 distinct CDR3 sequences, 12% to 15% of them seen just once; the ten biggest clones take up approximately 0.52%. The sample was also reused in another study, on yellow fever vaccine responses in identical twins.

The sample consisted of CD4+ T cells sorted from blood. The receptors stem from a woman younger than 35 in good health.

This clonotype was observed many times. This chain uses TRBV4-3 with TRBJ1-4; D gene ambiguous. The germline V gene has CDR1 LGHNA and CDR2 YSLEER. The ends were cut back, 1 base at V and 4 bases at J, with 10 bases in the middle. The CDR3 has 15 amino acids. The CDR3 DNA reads TGCGCCAGCAGCCAAGGTTCGCCGAATAATGAAAAACTGTTTTTT. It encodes CASSQGSPNNEKLFF.

This CDR3 is CSVLGTDRASTDTQYF. CDR3 sequence (DNA): TGCAGCGTTCTTGGTACCGACCGTGCTAGCACAGATACGCAGTATTTT. The V and J genes are TRBV29-1 and TRBJ2-3, with D unresolved. The CDR3 has 16 residues. In germline, CDR1 is SQVTM, CDR2 ANQGSEA. Trimming removed 5 bases from V and 0 bases from J, with 18 bases in between.

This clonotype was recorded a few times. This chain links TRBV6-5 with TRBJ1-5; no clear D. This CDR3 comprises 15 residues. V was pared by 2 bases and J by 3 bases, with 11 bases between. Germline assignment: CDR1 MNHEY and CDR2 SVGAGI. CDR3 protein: CASSYKGDYNQPQHF. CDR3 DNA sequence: TGTGCCAGCAGTTACAAGGGAGATTACAATCAGCCCCAGCATTTT.